This is a list of T cell receptor beta chains from one sample in a study of OX40 agonist ivuxolimab in advanced cancers. TCRdb's table, derived via immunoSEQ multiplex PCR, lists solely in-frame clones and lacks some. Seen here are about 51,000 clones, 70% to 80% observed once, and the top ten hold under 2.5%. The sample was CD4+ or CD8+ T cells sorted from blood, taken in a trial of the OX40 agonist ivuxolimab. These receptors were obtained from an adult with an advanced solid tumor such as melanoma, head and neck, liver or kidney cancer. The CDR3 runs from the conserved cysteine through the conserved F or W. Fields, in order: V gene, J gene, CDR3 protein.

TRBV5-5	TRBJ1-5	CASSLRSPGQPTDSNQPQHF
TRBV6-1	TRBJ1-2	CASSPYYGYTF
TRBV6-1	TRBJ1-1	CASSTQSNTEAFF
TRBV18	TRBJ2-1	CASSPGLQLFNEQFF
TRBV11-2	TRBJ2-4	CASSLDPNIQYF
TRBV6-5	TRBJ2-6	CASSYVGGSGANVLTF
TRBV9	TRBJ2-1	CASSPTGGNRDYEQFF
TRBV7-2	TRBJ2-6	CASSSVVGANVLTF
TRBV29-1	TRBJ1-1	CSALRGYNTEAFF
TRBV10-3	TRBJ1-2	CAISESSTTPNGYTF
TRBV5-1	TRBJ1-1	CASSRQNMNTEAFF
TRBV29-1	TRBJ1-1	CSVEKGSNTEAFF
TRBV28	TRBJ2-4	CASSSEASGSNIQYF
TRBV18	TRBJ2-7	CASSPPGQGAHEQYF
TRBV7-9	TRBJ2-2	CVSSLGIAGVGGELFF
TRBV2	TRBJ2-5	CASSEGGLARETQYF
TRBV28	TRBJ2-3	CASSSIRRVGTDTQYF
TRBV19	TRBJ1-5	CASSSPSGGVRLSSNQPQHF
TRBV6-5	TRBJ1-5	CASSYSFTGVEQPQHF
TRBV20-1	TRBJ1-2	CSATNYGYTF
TRBV5-1	TRBJ2-7	CASSLGPGSGSSSYEQYF
TRBV5-1	TRBJ2-2	CASSSGLAANTGELFF
TRBV18	TRBJ1-2	CASSPRWETGGYTF
TRBV13	TRBJ2-1	CASSFGSGLVGNEQFF
TRBV7-2	TRBJ1-5	CASSFEDYYSNQPQHF
TRBV5-1	TRBJ1-6	CASSIGGDRVSPLHF
TRBV7-8	TRBJ2-7	CASSSAGVYEQYF
TRBV6-6	TRBJ1-1	CASRLEDLNTEAFF
TRBV7-3	TRBJ2-1	CASSLTGGIGNEQFF
TRBV19	TRBJ2-1	CASSTNQGSEQFF
TRBV10-1	TRBJ2-1	CASSESRGSYNEQFF
TRBV5-1	TRBJ1-1	CASSLGDRDRTEAFF
TRBV5-1	TRBJ1-1	CASSLQPGDTEAFF
TRBV5-4	TRBJ2-1	CASRSGRDYNEQFF
TRBV12-5	TRBJ2-6	CASGLVPWGTGSSGANVLTF